This T cell receptor beta chain was captured in a study of cytomegalovirus exposure and HLA in healthy donors. Study in general: Falling in the Caucasian-associated ancestry cluster were roughly 86% of 398 genotyped donors.

Researchers ran the PCR with 60 Vbeta and 13 Jbeta primers. In the authors' methods: In a later analysis, the count reached tens of millions of unique TCR beta chains, with roughly 11 million shared. Sequencing used immunoSEQ multiplex PCR; TCRdb keeps in-frame clones, though not all of them. That table supplies the V and J calls and clone size; D and trimming were determined from the DNA. The table shows 95,000 to 150,000 clones, with more than 9% occurring only once. This clone was observed a handful of times. What it recognizes is unknown. Study observations and caveats: Some TCR beta chains (about 180 of them) were listed as cytomegalovirus-associated.

Input material: PBMCs. The sequence came from a woman between 18 and 29 years old in good health and CMV-seropositive.

CDR3: CSVEGTGVSETQYF. CDR3 DNA sequence: TGCAGCGTTGAAGGGACAGGGGTTTCGGAGACCCAGTACTTC. The V call is TRBV29-1, the J call TRBJ2-5, with TRBD1 identical over 9 bases. The CDR3 runs 14 residues. The V gene's germline CDR1 is SQVTM and CDR2 ANQGSEA. V gave up 1 base and J gave up 5 bases; unmatched junction bases: 5.